Listed below are T cell receptor beta chains from one sample, sequenced in a study of blood T cell repertoires in COVID-19. The repertoire was sequenced with immunoSEQ multiplex PCR; TCRdb's copy has only in-frame clones and lacks some. This sample has roughly 200,000 clones, with around 91% found just once. The material sequenced was peripheral blood. These receptors were taken from a man aged 45 to 65 with acute or convalescent COVID-19. The CDR3 runs from the conserved cysteine through the conserved F or W. The D gene is left open where the match is weak. Clone size is shown for a subset of rows, as once, few, many or a class of expanded clone.

TRBV28,-,TRBD2,TRBJ2-1,CASSFGVGAGGVNEQFF,TGTGCCAGCAGTTTCGGTGTAGGAGCGGGGGGGGTCAATGAGCAGTTCTTC
TRBV6-6,-,TRBD1,TRBJ2-1,CASSKQGVPYNEQFF,TGTGCCAGCAGTAAACAGGGGGTCCCCTACAATGAGCAGTTCTTC
TRBV24-1,-,TRBD2,TRBJ2-1,CATSEGSGMHEQFF,TGTGCCACCAGTGAGGGTAGCGGGATGCATGAGCAGTTCTTC
TRBV28,-,-,TRBJ1-4,CASSSGMTNEKLFF,TGTGCCAGCAGTTCCGGGATGACTAATGAAAAACTGTTTTTT
TRBV7-9,-,TRBD2,TRBJ2-5,CASSPLAGDQETQYF,TGTGCCAGCAGCCCACTAGCGGGGGACCAAGAGACCCAGTACTTC
TRBV5-6,-,TRBD1,TRBJ2-7,CASSFLRAGGYEQYF,TGTGCCAGCAGCTTCCTCCGGGCAGGGGGCTACGAGCAGTACTTC
TRBV19,-,-,TRBJ2-2,CASSNPGTTNTGELFF,TGTGCCAGTAGTAATCCCGGGACAACGAACACCGGGGAGCTGTTTTTT
TRBV4-2,-,TRBD1,TRBJ2-2,CASSPRTGNTGELFF,TGTGCCAGCAGCCCACGGACAGGGAACACCGGGGAGCTGTTTTTT
TRBV19,once,-,TRBJ1-5,CASSILGGLGQPQHF,TGTGCCAGTAGTATTTTGGGGGGGCTAGGCCAGCCCCAGCATTTT
TRBV7-9,-,TRBD2,TRBJ2-5,CASSLQSGRVETQYF,TGTGCCAGCAGCCTCCAAAGCGGGAGGGTAGAGACCCAGTACTTC
TRBV5-1,once,TRBD2,TRBJ2-2,CASSLGLAGGPTNTGELFF,TGCGCCAGCAGCTTGGGGCTAGCGGGGGGCCCTACCAACACCGGGGAGCTGTTTTTT
TRBV15,-,TRBD2,TRBJ2-7,CATSRDPGGSYEQYF,TGTGCCACCAGCAGAGATCCGGGAGGCTCCTACGAGCAGTACTTC
TRBV10-3,-,TRBD2,TRBJ2-1,CAISEGTSGEGNEQFF,TGTGCCATCAGTGAAGGGACTAGCGGGGAGGGAAATGAGCAGTTCTTC
TRBV7-9,-,-,TRBJ2-7,CASSRARDYEQYF,TGTGCCAGCAGCAGGGCCAGGGACTACGAGCAGTACTTC
TRBV14,-,TRBD2,TRBJ2-1,CASSQVQREAWFF,TGTGCCAGCAGCCAAGTTCAGCGGGAGGCATGGTTCTTC
TRBV19,-,TRBD1,TRBJ1-5,CASSETGGNQPQHF,TGTGCCAGTAGCGAAACAGGGGGCAATCAGCCCCAGCATTTT
TRBV5-4,few,TRBD2,TRBJ2-3,CASSLAGLAGGRADTQYF,TGTGCCAGCAGCTTGGCGGGTCTAGCGGGAGGGCGGGCAGATACGCAGTATTTT
TRBV13,-,TRBD1,TRBJ1-6,CASSSWTGEANSPLHF,TGTGCCAGCAGCTCATGGACAGGGGAGGCAAATTCACCCCTCCACTTT
TRBV6-2/TRBV6-3,-,TRBD2,TRBJ2-1,CASSTPPLAGGLNEQFF,TGTGCCAGCAGTACCCCCCCGCTAGCGGGGGGGCTTAATGAGCAGTTCTTC
TRBV24-1,-,-,TRBJ1-5,CATSDGGPLSNQPQHF,TGTGCCACCAGTGATGGCGGTCCCCTTAGCAATCAGCCCCAGCATTTT
TRBV6-5,once,TRBD2,TRBJ2-5,CASSYSTSGGETQYF,TGTGCCAGCAGTTACTCGACTAGCGGAGGGGAGACCCAGTACTTC
TRBV27,-,TRBD2,TRBJ2-3,CATGTTTDTQYF,TGTGCCACCGGGACTACCACAGATACGCAGTATTTT
TRBV10-3,-,-,TRBJ1-1,CAISDGETTEAFF,TGTGCCATCAGTGACGGAGAGACCACTGAAGCTTTCTTT
TRBV5-1,-,TRBD2,TRBJ2-1,CASSLVVLAGLSYNEQFF,TGCGCCAGCAGCTTGGTTGTTCTAGCGGGACTCTCCTACAATGAGCAGTTCTTC
TRBV21-1,-,-,TRBJ2-6,CASSKALGTRGISSGANVLTF,TGTGCCAGCAGCAAAGCGCTTGGGACAAGGGGGATTAGCTCTGGGGCCAACGTCCTGACTTTC
TRBV28,once,TRBD2,TRBJ2-1,CASSLPGTSGRKNEQFF,TGTGCCAGCAGTTTACCCGGGACTAGCGGGAGGAAAAATGAGCAGTTCTTC
TRBV5-1,-,TRBD1,TRBJ1-3,CASSLDRGPGNTIYF,TGCGCCAGCAGCTTGGACAGGGGACCTGGAAACACCATATATTTT
TRBV21-1,-,-,TRBJ2-7,CASSKDPAGGRAEQYF,TGTGCCAGCAGCAAAGATCCAGCGGGAGGCAGGGCCGAGCAGTACTTC
TRBV3-1/TRBV3-2,few,TRBD1,TRBJ1-1,CASSPDRGRFKGATEAFF,TGTGCCAGCAGCCCAGACAGGGGAAGGTTTAAAGGCGCCACTGAAGCTTTCTTT
TRBV2,once,TRBD2,TRBJ2-2,CASSEWLAGGGTGELFF,TGTGCCAGCAGTGAATGGCTAGCGGGAGGTGGCACCGGGGAGCTGTTTTTT
TRBV6-5,-,-,TRBJ1-1,CASTYGLNTEAFF,TGTGCCAGCACCTACGGGTTGAACACTGAAGCTTTCTTT
TRBV19,-,-,TRBJ1-5,CASSIGGGSNQPQHF,TGTGCCAGTAGTATCGGCGGGGGGAGCAATCAGCCCCAGCATTTT
TRBV19,-,-,TRBJ1-4,CASRKVATNEKLFF,TGTGCCAGCAGGAAAGTTGCAACTAATGAAAAACTGTTTTTT
TRBV19,-,-,TRBJ2-7,CASTDRAGKNEQYF,TGTGCCAGTACCGACCGGGCAGGGAAAAACGAGCAGTACTTC
TRBV2,-,TRBD2,TRBJ2-5,CASSEGTSGRETQYF,TGTGCCAGCAGTGAAGGAACTAGCGGAAGGGAGACCCAGTACTTC
TRBV18,-,TRBD2,TRBJ2-7,CASSRGLAESYEQYF,TGTGCCAGCTCCCGTGGACTAGCGGAGTCCTACGAGCAGTACTTC
TRBV6-2/TRBV6-3,-,-,TRBJ1-1,CASSHGGTEAFF,TGTGCCAGCAGCCACGGGGGCACTGAAGCTTTCTTT
TRBV18,-,TRBD1,TRBJ1-1,CASSAYQIDRGGTEAFF,TGTGCCAGCTCAGCATACCAGATCGACAGGGGAGGCACTGAAGCTTTCTTT
TRBV5-1,-,-,TRBJ1-6,CASSLAREARNNSPLHF,TGCGCCAGCAGCTTGGCCCGGGAGGCACGTAATAATTCACCCCTCCACTTT
TRBV30,-,-,TRBJ1-2,CAWSPGQNYGYTF,TGTGCCTGGAGTCCGGGACAAAACTATGGCTACACCTTC